What follows are 22 T cell receptor beta chains derived from one specimen sequenced in a study of T-cell reconstitution after alpha-beta-depleted transplantation in children. The TCRbeta library incorporated unique molecular identifiers. Each CDR3 protein is one row after TCRdb ran MiXCR on the PCR reads. Of about 97,000 distinct CDR3 sequences in the sample, under 7% were seen once. The material was PBMCs, mostly from graft donor cells, obtained 60 days after TCRalphabeta/CD19-depleted stem cell transplant. The receptor set was obtained from a female patient aged 2-15 years who had a stem cell transplant for Fanconi anemia, so the T cells may come from the graft donor.

This clonotype was recorded many times. CDR3 in DNA: TGCAGCGTTGAAGGGTCCGGGGTAGGGGACTACGAGCAGTACTTC. Translation: CSVEGSGVGDYEQYF. This chain connects TRBV29-1 to TRBJ2-7; D possibly uses TRBD1 or TRBD2 (5 bases each). Trimming pared 1 base from V and 3 bases from J, leaving 16 bases between. CDR1 is SQVTM, CDR2 ANQGSEA, per germline. CDR3 length: 15 amino acids.

This clonotype has at least ten counts. The DNA of the CDR3 is TGTGCCATCTCGGGACTAGCGGGGCCCTACAATGAGCAGTTCTTC. Amino acid sequence: CAISGLAGPYNEQFF. The chain has TRBV10-3 and TRBJ2-1; 13 nucleotides align to TRBD2. Germline assignment: CDR1 ENHRY and CDR2 SYGVKD. V dropped 8 bases and J dropped 2; count of bases not matched to a gene: 3. This CDR3 is built from 15 residues.

In its sample, this clonotype was seen a few times. The V and J genes are TRBV4-1 and TRBJ2-3; 12 nucleotides align to TRBD1. This CDR3 is 17 amino acids long. Germline values: CDR1 MGHRA, CDR2 YSYEKL. The V gene end was trimmed by 1 base and the J gene end by 2 bases; junction bases not matched to a gene: 4. CDR3 coding DNA: TGCGCCAGCAGCCAAGCCTGGGGACAGGGGGCCACAGATACGCAGTATTTT. Protein: CASSQAWGQGATDTQYF.

J is TRBJ2-7 and V is TRBV7-9; 8 bases align to TRBD1. The CDR3 has 14 amino acids. Per germline, CDR1 SEHNR and CDR2 FQNEAQ (reference sequence). V was pared by 4 bases and J by 4 bases, with 6 bases of the junction left unmatched. CDR3 sequence reads: CASSSLTGVYEQYF. The DNA for the CDR3 is TGTGCCAGCAGCTCTCTGACAGGGGTATACGAGCAGTACTTC.

This clonotype was counted many times. This chain links TRBV6-5 with TRBJ2-7; tentatively, D is TRBD1 or TRBD2 (5 bases each). This CDR3 contains 12 residues. V shed 9 bases and J shed 6 bases, with 15 bases lying between them. Germline CDR1 MNHEY, CDR2 SVGAGI. The DNA of the CDR3 is TGTGCCAGTTACTCGGATGGGACCGAGCAGTACTTC. Protein sequence: CASYSDGTEQYF.

This clonotype was seen at least ten times. The CDR3 nucleotides are TGTGCCAGCAGTTCGACAGGGGCTCGTTACTTC. Translation gives CASSSTGARYF. The V call is TRBV12-3 or TRBV12-4, the J call TRBJ2-4, with 8 bases aligning to TRBD1. There are 11 residues in the CDR3. V lost 4 bases and J lost 16; bases outside the gene matches: 6.

This clonotype was detected ten times or more. The rearrangement joins TRBV20-1 to TRBJ2-5, with D perhaps TRBD1 (6 bases). CDR3 length: 12 amino acids. V lost 4 bases and J lost 4, with 10 bases in between. CDR1 and CDR2 from the germline V gene are DFQATT and SNEGSKA (reference sequence). Written as DNA, the CDR3 is TGCAGTGCTAACCACAGGGTAGAGACCCAGTACTTC. Amino acids: CSANHRVETQYF.

The table lists this clonotype with many counts. This chain uses TRBV28 with TRBJ2-1; no clear D. The germline gives CDR1 MDHEN, CDR2 SYDVKM. The V gene lost 5 bases and the J gene lost 1 base, with 9 bases spanning the gap. This CDR3 contains 14 residues. The CDR3 DNA sequence: TGTGCCAGCAGTCCTGTGGGTTCCTACAATGAGCAGTTCTTC. Its translation: CASSPVGSYNEQFF.

This clonotype was observed a handful of times. Given the absence of the conserved phenylalanine or tryptophan at the CDR3 end, a read error is likely. The V and J genes are TRBV25-1 and TRBJ2-3; 8 bases agree with TRBD1. Germline CDR1 reads MGHDK; CDR2 reads SYGVNS. J lost 0 bases, V lost 4 bases, and 3 bases had no gene match. There are 15 residues in the CDR3. CDR3 sequence (DNA): TGTGCCAGCAGTGGAACAGGGGGAAGCACAGATACGCAGTATCTT. Encoded protein: CASSGTGGSTDTQYL.

This clonotype was seen ten or more times. This chain links TRBV20-1 with TRBJ2-7; D not certain. This CDR3 spans 12 amino acids. Trimming pared 3 bases from V and 2 bases from J, leaving 8 bases between. Germline CDR1 reads DFQATT; CDR2 reads SNEGSKA (reference sequence). CDR3 region: CSARVTTYEQYF. In nucleotides, the CDR3 is TGCAGTGCTAGGGTCACCACCTACGAGCAGTACTTC.

V and J are TRBV5-1 and TRBJ2-7, with 10 bases that match TRBD1. This CDR3 contains 15 residues. The junction had 5 bases not matched to a gene; V was cut back by 0 bases and J by 5 bases. Germline CDR1 and CDR2: SGHRS and YFSETQ. DNA of the CDR3: TGCGCCAGCAGCTTGGACCGGGACAGGGGCAACGAGCAGTACTTC. Its protein product is CASSLDRDRGNEQYF.

This clonotype occurred many times. The chain couples TRBV28 to TRBJ2-1; 8 bases line up with TRBD2. CDR1 and CDR2 (germline): MDHEN, SYDVKM. The trim removed 3 bases at V and 7 bases at J, leaving 5 bases unmatched. The CDR3 has 14 residues. The CDR3, as DNA: TGTGCCAGCAGTTTCACGGGGGGGAAGAATGAGCAGTTCTTC. It yields the protein CASSFTGGKNEQFF.

This clonotype was observed at least ten times. This rearrangement joins TRBV5-6 to TRBJ2-1, with 11 bases that match TRBD2. With 6 bases clipped from V and 4 bases from J, the junction kept 12 bases outside the gene matches. The CDR3 contains 17 residues. Germline V CDR1 and CDR2: SGHDT, YYEEEE. In DNA, the CDR3 is TGTGCCAGCACCAAAAGTCAGGGACTAGCGGATTACAATGAGCAGTTCTTC. It encodes CASTKSQGLADYNEQFF.

The chain is built from TRBV5-1 and TRBJ1-4; tentatively, D is TRBD1 (5 bases). The germline gives CDR1 SGHRS, CDR2 YFSETQ. This CDR3 contains 13 residues. The ends were cut back, 7 bases at V and 3 bases at J, with 10 bases in the middle. CDR3 loop: CASRVGANEKLFF. The DNA of the CDR3 is TGCGCCAGCCGAGTGGGGGCTAATGAAAAACTGTTTTTT.

This clonotype was detected ten times or more. This chain uses TRBV25-1 with TRBJ2-7; tentatively, D is TRBD1 or TRBD2 (5 bases each). CDR3 length: 15 amino acids. CDR1 MGHDK and CDR2 SYGVNS come from the germline V gene. V was trimmed by 4 bases and J by 3 bases, leaving 16 bases between them. The CDR3 DNA reads as TGTGCCAGCAGTGCCCGGGACGGCTTTTACTACGAGCAGTACTTC. Translated, it gives CASSARDGFYYEQYF.

This clonotype was recorded a few times. This rearrangement joins TRBV20-1 to TRBJ1-1; 8 bases are a match to TRBD1. Germline V gives CDR1 DFQATT, CDR2 SNEGSKA (reference sequence). V was clipped by 6 bases and J by 3 bases; unmatched bases: 6. The CDR3 has 13 residues. The CDR3 here is CSAPGTGYTEAFF. CDR3 in DNA: TGCAGTGCCCCCGGGACAGGATACACTGAAGCTTTCTTT.

The rearrangement uses TRBV7-3 and TRBJ2-2; TRBD1 matches 7 bases. V lost 5 bases and J lost 3; bases outside the gene matches: 9. The CDR3 runs to 16 residues. CDR1 is SGHTA, CDR2 FQGTGA, per germline. DNA for the CDR3: TGTGCCAGCAGCCTAGGGACAGTTGGGTACACCGGGGAGCTGTTTTTT. Its protein is CASSLGTVGYTGELFF.

V and J are TRBV5-5 and TRBJ2-1, with 8 nucleotides matching TRBD2. With 1 base clipped from V and 3 bases from J, the junction kept 6 bases outside the gene matches. CDR1 is SGHKS and CDR2 is YYEKEE in the germline V gene (reference sequence). The CDR3 extends over 16 amino acids. DNA for the CDR3: TGTGCCAGCAGCTTGTTGGGGACTAGGGACTACAATGAGCAGTTCTTC. Its protein is CASSLLGTRDYNEQFF.

This clonotype came up many times. The CDR3 protein is CAISVYPKSSYNEQFF. The DNA of the CDR3 is TGTGCCATCAGTGTTTATCCCAAGAGCTCCTACAATGAGCAGTTCTTC. The gene calls are TRBV10-3 and TRBJ2-1, with D uncertain. This CDR3 contains 16 residues. Germline CDR1 ENHRY, CDR2 SYGVKD. Trimming removed 4 bases from V and 0 bases from J, with 13 bases in between.

This clonotype was counted at least ten times. The chain carries TRBV2 and TRBJ2-7; 8 bases match TRBD2. Germline V gene data show CDR1 as SNHLY and CDR2 as FYNNEI. The CDR3 consists of 13 residues. The trim removed 1 base at V and 4 bases at J, leaving 0 bases unmatched. The CDR3 region is CASSEERGYEQYF. CDR3 coding DNA: TGTGCCAGCAGTGAAGAGCGGGGGTACGAGCAGTACTTC.

This clonotype occurred a few times. The rearrangement uses TRBV6-1 and TRBJ1-5; D might be TRBD1 (6 bases). CDR3 length: 14 residues. The germline V and J ends were trimmed by 4 bases and 5 bases, with 12 bases remaining between them. Germline CDR1 is MNHNS and CDR2 is SASEGT. The CDR3 sequence is CASSAGTTHQPQHF. The CDR3 DNA reads as TGTGCCAGCAGTGCGGGGACAACCCATCAGCCCCAGCATTTT.

There are many counts of this clonotype. The rearrangement uses TRBV12-3 or TRBV12-4 and TRBJ2-4, with no clear D. The CDR3 sequence is 18 residues long. Between the trimmed V and J ends, which lost 3 bases and 3 bases, there was a span of 21 bases. Written as DNA, the CDR3 is TGTGCCAGCAGTTTTTTGATCAGGACCGCCGCTGGCAAAAACATTCAGTACTTC. As protein: CASSFLIRTAAGKNIQYF.